Presented here are 24 T cell receptor beta chains from one specimen sequenced in a study of shared clonotypes between healthy human individuals. Sequencing used immunoSEQ multiplex PCR; TCRdb keeps in-frame clones, though not all of them. In the table there are about 2 million clones, less than 95% of which are singletons. Only CD45RO-negative cells positively selected for CCR7 counted as naive CD8 cells, so terminally differentiated effector memory CD45RA+ cells were excluded. The specimen sequenced was naive CD8+ T cells sorted from blood. These receptors were taken from a man aged 18-30 years in good health.

This sequence joins TRBV4-3 and TRBJ1-2; 9 nucleotides agree with TRBD1. From germline, CDR1 is LGHNA and CDR2 YSLEER. The CDR3 spans 15 residues. J gave up 6 bases and V 0 bases, and 5 bases lay outside the gene matches. CDR3 nucleotide sequence: TGCGCCAGCAGCCAAGAGGGACAGGGTGGGAATGGCTACACCTTC. As protein: CASSQEGQGGNGYTF.

V and J are TRBV7-6 and TRBJ2-7, with a tentative D call TRBD1 (6 bases). The CDR3 runs 15 residues. Trimming stripped 6 bases from V and 2 bases from J, with 17 bases between. Germline V gene sequence: CDR1 SGHVS, CDR2 FNYEAQ. This CDR3 reads CASSFETGPTYEQYF. In nucleotides, the CDR3 is TGTGCCAGCAGTTTTGAGACAGGCCCTACCTACGAGCAGTACTTC.

CDR3 protein: CASGDRGRLSHNGYTF. CDR3 in DNA: TGTGCCAGCGGGGACAGGGGGCGCCTCTCGCATAATGGCTACACCTTC. The genes are TRBV27 and TRBJ1-2; 12 bases line up with TRBD1. There are 16 residues in the CDR3. Looked up from germline, CDR1 is MNHEY and CDR2 is SMNVEV (reference sequence). V shed 8 bases and J 6 bases; nucleotides not matched to a gene: 13.

The V gene is TRBV7-9, the J gene TRBJ2-1; D possibly uses TRBD1 or TRBD2 (6 bases each). The CDR3 consists of 14 residues. Deletions cut 8 bases from V and 4 bases from J, with 15 bases between. Germline V gene data show CDR1 as SEHNR and CDR2 as FQNEAQ (reference sequence). CDR3 nucleotides: TGTGCCAGCCATGATTGGAGGGGGTACAATGAGCAGTTCTTC. It is translated as CASHDWRGYNEQFF. The full variable domain, completed using reference TRBV7-9 and TRBJ2-1, is DTGVSQNPRHKITKRGQNVTFRCDPISEHNRLYWYRQTLGQGPEFLTYFQNEAQLEKSRLLSDRFSAERPKGSFSTLEIQRTEQGDSAMYLCASHDWRGYNEQFFGPGTRLTVL.

This clone has only one observation. One end of the junction varies from germline; a read error may be responsible. Other DNA sequences from this sample encode an identical CDR3 as well. V gene TRBV7-7 combines with J gene TRBJ2-2; the D gene is possibly TRBD2 (6 bases). Germline CDR1 and CDR2: SSHAT and FNYEAQ (reference sequence). The CDR3 length is 14 residues. CDR3 coding DNA: TGTGCTAGCAGCTTTGGACTAAACACCGGGGAGCTGTTTTTT. Translated: CASSFGLNTGELFF.

The chain carries TRBV5-6 and TRBJ2-5; either TRBD1 or TRBD2 may fit D (5 bases each). Trimming removed 4 bases at V and 4 bases at J, with 20 bases between. This CDR3 is built from 16 residues. Germline CDR1 reads SGHDT; CDR2 reads YYEEEE. The CDR3 region is CASSPLLGSGAETQYF. The CDR3 region has the DNA TGTGCCAGCAGCCCCCTTCTCGGATCCGGGGCAGAGACCCAGTACTTC.

The J gene is TRBJ1-6, the V gene TRBV5-3; the match to TRBD1 covers 9 bases. TRBV5-3 is an ORF, and what it does is uncertain. The CDR3 totals 16 residues. The V gene end was trimmed by 6 bases and the J gene end by 7 bases; junction bases not matched to a gene: 11. The CDR3 sequence: CARTKIRDRENSPLHF. The CDR3 region has the DNA TGTGCCAGAACCAAGATTCGGGACAGGGAGAATTCACCCCTCCACTTT.

CDR3 amino acids: CASSTAGLLYEQYF. DNA for the CDR3: TGTGCCAGTAGTACAGCGGGACTACTATACGAGCAGTACTTC. This chain connects TRBV19 to TRBJ2-7; 7 bases are a match to TRBD2. The CDR3 is 14 amino acids. Germline V CDR1 and CDR2: LNHDA, SQIVND (reference sequence). V gave up 4 bases and J gave up 4 bases; unmatched junction bases: 7.

The chain uses TRBV19 and TRBJ2-7; D is possibly TRBD2 (6 bases). V dropped 3 bases and J dropped 0 bases, with 15 bases sitting between them. The length of the CDR3 is 16 residues. From germline, CDR1 is LNHDA and CDR2 SQIVND (reference sequence). The CDR3 DNA reads TGTGCCAGTAGTATGGGTGTGGTCGGGAGCTCCTACGAGCAGTACTTC. Protein: CASSMGVVGSSYEQYF.

This sequence joins TRBV2 and TRBJ1-5; D gene ambiguous. The CDR3 has 14 amino acids. V lost 2 bases, J lost 3 bases, and 8 bases lay in between. Germline CDR1 is SNHLY and CDR2 is FYNNEI. The CDR3: CASSEQDLNQPQHF. The CDR3 DNA reads TGTGCCAGCAGTGAACAGGACCTCAATCAGCCCCAGCATTTT.

V and J are TRBV7-9 and TRBJ1-6, with D unresolved. V was clipped by 8 bases and J by 6 bases, with 11 bases between them. Looked up from germline, CDR1 is SEHNR and CDR2 is FQNEAQ (reference sequence). This CDR3 has 13 amino acids. This chain's CDR3 is CASAIDGNSPLHF. The CDR3 nucleotides read TGTGCCAGCGCAATCGACGGTAATTCACCCCTCCACTTT. Based on the CDR3 plus reference TRBV7-9 and TRBJ1-6, the full variable domain is DTGVSQNPRHKITKRGQNVTFRCDPISEHNRLYWYRQTLGQGPEFLTYFQNEAQLEKSRLLSDRFSAERPKGSFSTLEIQRTEQGDSAMYLCASAIDGNSPLHFGNGTRLTVT.

The chain combines TRBV7-9 with TRBJ2-4, with no clear D. V lost 5 bases to trimming and J lost 0 bases, with 14 bases between them. In germline, CDR1 is SEHNR, CDR2 FQNEAQ (reference sequence). CDR3 length equals 16 residues. Written as DNA, the CDR3 is TGTGCCAGCAGCCCGCCCAGTCCGGGAGCCAAAAACATTCAGTACTTC. Encoded protein: CASSPPSPGAKNIQYF.

The chain joins TRBV9 to TRBJ1-2, with 9 nucleotides matching TRBD1. The CDR3 loop spans 18 amino acids. V gave up 4 bases and J gave up 4 bases; unmatched junction bases: 17. Germline CDR1 is SGDLS and CDR2 is YYNGEE. The CDR3 nucleotides are TGTGCCAGCAGCCCTCGACCGGGACAGGGACCTCCTGCCTATGGCTACACCTTC. The encoded protein is CASSPRPGQGPPAYGYTF.

The V gene is TRBV6-5, the J gene TRBJ2-7; possible D gene TRBD2, 5 bases. The CDR3 runs to 13 residues. With 7 bases removed from V and 3 bases from J, the gap between germline ends came to 13 bases. The V gene's germline CDR1 is MNHEY and CDR2 SVGAGI. As DNA, the CDR3 is TGTGCCAGCACCTACGGGGTTCTCTACGAGCAGTACTTC. Amino acid sequence: CASTYGVLYEQYF.

The chain combines TRBV7-9 with TRBJ1-4, with D tentatively TRBD1 (5 bases). Germline loops: CDR1 SEHNR, CDR2 FQNEAQ (reference sequence). The CDR3 length is 15 residues. Trimming took off 3 bases at V and 8 bases at J, with 16 bases between the two ends. CDR3 DNA: TGTGCCAGCAGCTTCGGGGCCGACCTTGGGGAAAAACTGTTTTTT. Translated, it gives CASSFGADLGEKLFF.

The J gene is TRBJ2-1, the V gene TRBV9, with D perhaps matching TRBD2 (6 bases). Trimming shortened V by 0 bases and J by 0 bases, and 16 bases separated the two germline ends. The CDR3 runs to 18 residues. Looked up from germline, CDR1 is SGDLS and CDR2 is YYNGEE. The CDR3 coding sequence is TGTGCCAGCAGCGTAGAGGGACTGGGGGAGAGCTCCTACAATGAGCAGTTCTTC. Amino acid sequence: CASSVEGLGESSYNEQFF.

V gene TRBV9 combines with J gene TRBJ2-2; 7 nucleotides align to TRBD1. The length of the CDR3 is 14 residues. Trimming took 3 bases from V and 6 from J; bases not matched to a gene: 5. Germline V CDR1 and CDR2: SGDLS, YYNGEE. Here the CDR3 reads CASSATGKAGELFF. The CDR3 DNA sequence: TGTGCCAGCAGCGCGACAGGGAAGGCCGGGGAGCTGTTTTTT.

The J gene is TRBJ2-7, the V gene TRBV4-2; TRBD1 might be the D (7 bases). Trimming pared 0 bases from V and 7 bases from J, leaving 16 bases between. In germline, CDR1 is LGHNA, CDR2 YNFKEQ. This CDR3 is 15 amino acids long. The CDR3 region is CASSQDLDRAGEQYF. The CDR3 region has the DNA TGTGCCAGCAGCCAAGACCTAGACAGGGCGGGGGAGCAGTACTTC.

This clone was seen once. This chain uses TRBV27 with TRBJ2-3, with 9 bases identical to TRBD2. Germline-derived CDR1 and CDR2 are MNHEY and SMNVEV (reference sequence). V lost 1 base and J lost 5; bases outside the gene matches: 7. The CDR3 loop spans 16 amino acids. CDR3 amino acids: CASSLLGGGAIDTQYF. In DNA, the CDR3 is TGTGCCAGCAGTTTATTGGGCGGGGGGGCCATAGATACGCAGTATTTT.

Regarding this clone: The same CDR3 can be traced to other DNA sequences in this sample. This CDR3 reads CASSLTSGSTDTQYF. The CDR3 DNA is TGTGCCAGCAGTTTAACTAGCGGAAGCACAGATACGCAGTATTTT. The V call is TRBV27, the J call TRBJ2-3; the match to TRBD2 covers 8 bases. V shed 2 bases and J 0 bases; nucleotides not matched to a gene: 1. The CDR3 totals 15 residues. Germline lookup yields CDR1 MNHEY and CDR2 SMNVEV (reference sequence).

This chain joins TRBV5-4 and TRBJ2-3; D unclear. Deletions cut 0 bases from V and 0 bases from J, with 11 bases between. The CDR3 length is 16 residues. From germline, CDR1 is SGHNT and CDR2 YYREEE (reference sequence). The CDR3 DNA reads as TGTGCCAGCAGCTTGGCCGTATTTGCTAGCACAGATACGCAGTATTTT. Translated: CASSLAVFASTDTQYF.

V gene TRBV10-3 combines with J gene TRBJ2-3, with 7 positions matching TRBD2. CDR1 ENHRY and CDR2 SYGVKD come from the germline V gene. CDR3 length: 15 amino acids. Trimming cost V 6 bases and J 2 bases; bases outside gene matches: 8. CDR3 sequence reads: CAIRSERGYTDTQYF. CDR3 DNA: TGTGCCATCAGGAGCGAGCGGGGATACACAGATACGCAGTATTTT.

CDR3 sequence reads: CASSQGLAGDYEQYF. DNA of the CDR3: TGTGCCAGCAGCCAGGGACTAGCGGGGGACTACGAGCAGTACTTC. The rearrangement joins TRBV13 to TRBJ2-7; 14 positions agree with TRBD2. This CDR3 has 15 amino acids. Germline-derived CDR1 and CDR2 are PRHDT and FYEKMQ (reference sequence). Trimming took 5 bases from V and 3 from J; bases not matched to a gene: 3.

This chain connects TRBV30 to TRBJ1-3, with 9 bases fitting TRBD1. This CDR3 is 10 amino acids long. From germline, CDR1 is GTSNPN and CDR2 SVGIG (reference sequence). V was clipped by 7 bases and J by 15 bases; unmatched bases: 7. CDR3 DNA sequence: TGTGCCTTGGGACAGGGAGCAAAATATTTT. This codes for CALGQGAKYF.